One and the same sample provided the 28 T cell receptor beta chains below, sequenced in a study of blood T cell repertoires in COVID-19. The protocol was immunoSEQ multiplex PCR, while the TCRdb copy is restricted to in-frame clones and leaves out a portion. The sample holds about 280,000 clones, around 87% seen once. Sample: peripheral blood. Receptor source: a woman aged 25 to 39 who had recovered from COVID-19.

V and J are TRBV2 and TRBJ2-2; 7 bases align to TRBD1. CDR1 and CDR2 from the germline V gene are SNHLY and FYNNEI. The junction had 5 bases not matched to a gene; V was cut back by 6 bases and J by 4 bases. The CDR3 is 14 residues long. The CDR3 nucleotides are TGTGCCAGCAGAGACAGGGTCCGCACCGGGGAGCTGTTTTTT. Its translation: CASRDRVRTGELFF.

The chain employs TRBV2 and TRBJ1-1, with 11 bases lining up with TRBD1. V trimming: 4 bases; J trimming: 6 bases; junction bases outside the gene matches: 10. The CDR3 consists of 16 residues. The germline V gene has CDR1 SNHLY and CDR2 FYNNEI. CDR3 region: CASSGPGQGVFAEAFF. In DNA form, the CDR3 reads TGTGCCAGCAGTGGGCCGGGACAGGGGGTCTTTGCTGAAGCTTTCTTT.

In this sample, this clone turned up once. This chain connects TRBV18 to TRBJ2-1, with 9 bases that match TRBD1. The ends lost 3 bases at V and 9 bases at J; junction bases unmatched: 3. The CDR3 loop spans 13 amino acids. Germline V gene data show CDR1 as KGHSH and CDR2 as LQKENI. CDR3 sequence (DNA): TGTGCCAGCTCACCGCCGGACAGGGGTGAGCAGTTCTTC. This encodes CASSPPDRGEQFF.

This clone was counted a single time. The rearrangement links TRBV7-3 to TRBJ2-1; D unresolved. The germline V and J ends were trimmed by 2 bases and 7 bases, with 12 bases remaining between them. CDR3 length: 14 amino acids. The germline V gene has CDR1 SGHTA and CDR2 FQGTGA. Here the CDR3 reads CASSLDRVRNEQFF. Written as DNA, the CDR3 is TGTGCCAGCAGCTTAGACCGGGTGAGAAATGAGCAGTTCTTC.

The genes are TRBV2 and TRBJ2-3; 10 bases align to TRBD1. J was trimmed by 3 bases and V by 8 bases; bases with no gene match: 8. Germline loops: CDR1 SNHLY, CDR2 FYNNEI. The CDR3 is made up of 15 amino acids. The CDR3 reads CASGRAGQGTDTQYF. Written as DNA, the CDR3 is TGTGCCAGCGGGAGGGCGGGACAGGGGACAGATACGCAGTATTTT.

This chain uses TRBV3-1 (or the pseudogene TRBV3-2) with TRBJ1-6; 9 bases fit TRBD1. Germline V gene sequence: CDR1 LGHDT, CDR2 YNNKEL (reference sequence). V lost 4 bases to trimming and J lost 8 bases; unmatched junction nucleotides: 0. This CDR3 has 13 residues. The CDR3 spells CASSRDRDSPLHF. CDR3 DNA sequence: TGTGCCAGCAGCCGGGACAGGGATTCACCCCTCCACTTT.

In this sample, this clone turned up once. V usage is TRBV7-2 and J usage is TRBJ2-1; D uncertain. CDR1 is SGHTA, CDR2 FQGNSA, per germline. The CDR3 contains 14 residues. V lost 0 bases, J lost 8 bases, and 11 bases lay in between. DNA of the CDR3: TGTGCCAGCAGCTTAGCTTCTCTAGGTGATGAGCAGTTCTTC. Its translation: CASSLASLGDEQFF.

This clone was detected once. V gene TRBV7-3 combines with J gene TRBJ2-3; 9 bases fit TRBD2. Germline V gives CDR1 SGHTA, CDR2 FQGTGA. The CDR3 has 15 amino acids. Trimming took 6 bases from V and 1 from J; bases not matched to a gene: 5. CDR3 in DNA: TGTGCCAGCAGGCCGACTAGCGGAGGCACAGATACGCAGTATTTT. It encodes CASRPTSGGTDTQYF.

This clone was found a few times. The chain joins TRBV4-2 to TRBJ2-1; 7 positions match TRBD2. CDR1 and CDR2 from the germline V gene are LGHNA and YNFKEQ. CDR3 length: 16 residues. Losses at the gene ends were 0 bases for V and 0 bases for J; bases not matched to a gene: 2. This CDR3 is CASSQDPGGSYNEQFF. CDR3 DNA sequence: TGTGCCAGCAGCCAAGATCCGGGGGGCTCCTACAATGAGCAGTTCTTC.

This chain uses TRBV5-1 with TRBJ2-5; 9 bases agree with TRBD1. V was clipped by 4 bases and J by 4 bases; unmatched bases: 5. The CDR3 has 14 amino acids. Germline-derived CDR1 and CDR2 are SGHRS and YFSETQ. DNA for the CDR3: TGCGCCAGCAGCCAACAGGGGGCCCGAGAGACCCAGTACTTC. This codes for CASSQQGARETQYF.

The chain links TRBV6-5 to TRBJ2-3, with 11 bases lining up with TRBD2. The germline CDR1 and CDR2 sequences are MNHEY and SVGAGI. With 4 bases clipped from V and 5 bases from J, the junction kept 8 bases outside the gene matches. The CDR3 is 16 amino acids. The CDR3 is CASSFSRLAGLDTQYF. Here the CDR3 DNA reads TGTGCCAGCAGTTTCTCGAGACTAGCGGGGTTAGATACGCAGTATTTT.

The gene calls are TRBV11-3 and TRBJ2-3, with D perhaps matching TRBD2 (6 bases). V was cut by 5 bases and J by 4 bases, with 16 bases left in between. Germline CDR1 and CDR2: SGHNT and YENEEA. The CDR3 spans 15 residues. CDR3 in amino acids: CASSRDGSSADTQYF. CDR3 coding DNA: TGTGCCAGCAGCCGTGACGGGAGTAGCGCAGATACGCAGTATTTT.

V usage is TRBV5-6 and J usage is TRBJ1-3, with D tentatively TRBD1 (5 bases). V dropped 4 bases and J dropped 1 base, with 9 bases sitting between them. The CDR3 covers 14 residues. Germline V gene data show CDR1 as SGHDT and CDR2 as YYEEEE. CDR3 loop: CASSLGASGNTIYF. In DNA, the CDR3 is TGTGCCAGCAGCCTTGGGGCGTCTGGAAACACCATATATTTT. Looking up the rest from reference TRBV5-6 and TRBJ1-3 gives the full variable domain: DAGVTQSPTHLIKTRGQQVTLRCSPKSGHDTVSWYQQALGQGPQFIFQYYEEEERQRGNFPDRFSGHQFPNYSSELNVNALLLGDSALYLCASSLGASGNTIYFGEGSWLTVV.

The CDR3 nucleotides read TGTGCCAGCAGACCGGACAGGGATAATTCACCCCTCCACTTT. It encodes CASRPDRDNSPLHF. The V call is TRBV6-5, the J call TRBJ1-6; 8 bases match TRBD1. With V trimmed by 6 bases and J by 5 bases, 3 bases remained unmatched. There are 14 residues in the CDR3. In germline, CDR1 is MNHEY, CDR2 SVGAGI.

This chain links TRBV11-2 with TRBJ2-2; the match to TRBD2 covers 10 bases. After removal of 2 bases from V and 4 bases from J, the junction contained 10 bases not matched to a gene. The CDR3 has 18 amino acids. Germline loops: CDR1 SGHAT, CDR2 FQNNGV. CDR3 coding DNA: TGTGCCAGCAGCTTATCCGCCCTAGCGGGGGTGACCACCGGGGAGCTGTTTTTT. Protein: CASSLSALAGVTTGELFF.

By its share, this clone is medium-sized. This chain links TRBV6-5 with TRBJ2-3; 13 bases are shared with TRBD2. The V gene's germline CDR1 is MNHEY and CDR2 SVGAGI. Trimming removed 7 bases from V and 5 bases from J; junction bases left unmatched: 6. CDR3 length: 15 amino acids. In nucleotides, the CDR3 is TGTGCCAGCAACACACTAGCGGGAGGGGGAGATACGCAGTATTTT. Translated, it gives CASNTLAGGGDTQYF.

V is TRBV14 and J is TRBJ1-3, with D perhaps matching TRBD1 (6 bases). Trimming removed 0 bases at V and 8 bases at J, with 14 bases between. CDR3 length: 15 amino acids. Germline V gene lookup returns CDR1 SGHDN and CDR2 FVKESK. The CDR3 nucleotides are TGTGCCAGCAGCCAAGAAGGGACACCCCCGTACACCATATATTTT. It translates to CASSQEGTPPYTIYF. The variable domain in full, with the rest retrieved from reference TRBV14 and TRBJ1-3, is EAGVTQFPSHSVIEKGQTVTLRCDPISGHDNLYWYRRVMGKEIKFLLHFVKESKQDESGMPNNRFLAERTGGTYSTLKVQPAELEDSGVYFCASSQEGTPPYTIYFGEGSWLTVV.

This chain joins TRBV24-1 and TRBJ1-1; D might be TRBD1 (5 bases). Germline V gene data show CDR1 as KGHDR and CDR2 as SFDVKD. This CDR3 region has 13 residues. V lost 5 bases and J 1 base, leaving 7 bases between the germline ends. Here the CDR3 reads CATSATENTEAFF. The CDR3 region has the DNA TGTGCCACCAGTGCGACAGAGAACACTGAAGCTTTCTTT.

V is TRBV3-1 (or the pseudogene TRBV3-2) and J is TRBJ2-2, with 7 bases matching TRBD2. The CDR3 consists of 15 residues. Trimming took 5 bases from V and 2 from J; bases not matched to a gene: 5. The germline V gene encodes CDR1 LGHDT and CDR2 YNNKEL (reference sequence). The CDR3 here is CASSNRTRNTGELFF. The CDR3 coding sequence is TGTGCCAGCAGCAATAGGACTAGAAACACCGGGGAGCTGTTTTTT.

This rearrangement joins TRBV4-2 to TRBJ1-2, with 11 positions matching TRBD1. Per the germline V gene, CDR1 is LGHNA and CDR2 is YNFKEQ. J lost 6 bases, V lost 4 bases, and 4 bases had no gene match. CDR3 length: 14 residues. CDR3 region: CASSPRTGGDGYTF. The CDR3 region has the DNA TGTGCCAGCAGCCCCCGGACAGGGGGCGATGGCTACACCTTC.

The chain links TRBV19 to TRBJ1-1, with a tentative D call TRBD1 (5 bases). Between the trimmed V and J ends, which lost 7 bases and 1 base, there was a span of 7 bases. This CDR3 contains 12 residues. Germline V gene data show CDR1 as LNHDA and CDR2 as SQIVND (reference sequence). The CDR3 bases are TGTGCCAGTACTACAGGGAACACTGAAGCTTTCTTT. Protein sequence: CASTTGNTEAFF. Full variable domain (rest looked up from reference TRBV19 and TRBJ1-1): DGGITQSPKYLFRKEGQNVTLSCEQNLNHDAMYWYRQDPGQGLRLIYYSQIVNDFQKGDIAEGYSVSREKKESFPLTVTSAQKNPTAFYLCASTTGNTEAFFGQGTRLTVV.

The chain links TRBV19 to TRBJ2-3; 7 positions match TRBD2. V trimming: 4 bases; J trimming: 1 base; junction bases outside the gene matches: 5. The CDR3 runs 15 residues. Germline-derived CDR1 and CDR2 are LNHDA and SQIVND (reference sequence). Written as DNA, the CDR3 is TGTGCCAGTAGTACGGGGGGTTGGGGCACAGATACGCAGTATTTT. Amino acids: CASSTGGWGTDTQYF.

This chain links TRBV7-2 with TRBJ1-6, with D possibly being TRBD1 (5 bases). Trimming cost V 1 base and J 6 bases, with 10 bases left between them. The germline CDR1 and CDR2 sequences are SGHTA and FQGNSA. The CDR3 totals 15 residues. This CDR3 reads CASSLGPGLNSPLHF. CDR3 bases: TGTGCCAGCAGCTTAGGCCCAGGGCTTAATTCACCCCTCCACTTT.

V and J are TRBV6-5 and TRBJ2-2, with a tentative D call TRBD1 (5 bases). Germline assignment: CDR1 MNHEY and CDR2 SVGAGI. The CDR3 runs to 14 residues. Trimming took 7 bases from V and 4 from J, leaving 13 bases between them. This chain's CDR3 is CASKMTQVTGELFF. The CDR3 nucleotides read TGTGCCAGCAAGATGACACAGGTCACCGGGGAGCTGTTTTTT.

This chain joins TRBV6-2 or TRBV6-3 and TRBJ2-6; D remains ambiguous. The V end lost 4 bases, the J end lost 3 bases, and 7 bases lay between the germline ends. The CDR3 loop spans 14 amino acids. Germline CDR1 reads MNHEY; CDR2 reads SVGEGT. CDR3 residues: CASSLMSGANVLTF. In nucleotides, the CDR3 is TGTGCCAGCAGTTTAATGAGTGGGGCCAACGTCCTGACTTTC.

J is TRBJ2-3 and V is TRBV27; the match to TRBD2 covers 13 bases. J was trimmed by 2 bases and V by 4 bases; bases with no gene match: 6. Germline values: CDR1 MNHEY, CDR2 SMNVEV (reference sequence). The CDR3 runs to 17 residues. CDR3 loop: CASSSWTSGRYTDTQYF. CDR3 sequence (DNA): TGTGCCAGCAGTTCCTGGACTAGCGGGAGATACACAGATACGCAGTATTTT.

This chain connects TRBV3-1 (or the pseudogene TRBV3-2) to TRBJ1-4; a possible D gene is TRBD1 (5 bases). The CDR3 covers 15 residues. The V end was cut by 4 bases, the J end by 0 bases, with 9 bases between. CDR1 is LGHDT and CDR2 is YNNKEL in the germline V gene (reference sequence). In nucleotides, the CDR3 is TGTGCCAGCAGCCTGAGGACAACAACTAATGAAAAACTGTTTTTT. Translation: CASSLRTTTNEKLFF.

The chain combines TRBV19 with TRBJ1-5; 9 bases are shared with TRBD1. Germline CDR1 and CDR2: LNHDA and SQIVND (reference sequence). This CDR3 spans 14 amino acids. The V segment lost 4 bases and the J segment 5 bases; nucleotides outside the gene matches: 3. The CDR3, as DNA: TGTGCCAGTAGTACCGGGACAGGGTATCAGCCCCAGCATTTT. This gives the protein CASSTGTGYQPQHF.